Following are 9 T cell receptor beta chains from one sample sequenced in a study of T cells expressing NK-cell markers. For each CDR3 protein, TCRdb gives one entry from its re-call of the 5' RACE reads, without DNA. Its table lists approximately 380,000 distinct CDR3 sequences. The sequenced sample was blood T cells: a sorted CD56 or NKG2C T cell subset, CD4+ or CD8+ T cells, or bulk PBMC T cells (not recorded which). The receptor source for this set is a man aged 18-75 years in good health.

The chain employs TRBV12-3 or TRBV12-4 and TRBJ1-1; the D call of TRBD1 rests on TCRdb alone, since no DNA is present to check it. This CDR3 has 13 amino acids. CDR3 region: CASSFQGGGKAFF.

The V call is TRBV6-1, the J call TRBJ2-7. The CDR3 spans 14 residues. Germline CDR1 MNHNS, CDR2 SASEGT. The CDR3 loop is CASSQVGSSYEQYF.

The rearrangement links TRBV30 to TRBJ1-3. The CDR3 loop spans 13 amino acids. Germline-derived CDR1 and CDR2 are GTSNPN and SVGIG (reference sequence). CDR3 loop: CAWSVQGRNTIYF.

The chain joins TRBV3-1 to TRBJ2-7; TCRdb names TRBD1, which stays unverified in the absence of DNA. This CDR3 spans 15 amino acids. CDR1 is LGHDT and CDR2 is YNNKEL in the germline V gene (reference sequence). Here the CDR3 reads CASSPYRQRTSEQYF.

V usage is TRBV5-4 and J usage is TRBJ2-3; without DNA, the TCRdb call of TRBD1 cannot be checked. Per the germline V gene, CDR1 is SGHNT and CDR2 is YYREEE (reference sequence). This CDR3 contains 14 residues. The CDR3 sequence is CASSLSRVTDTQYF. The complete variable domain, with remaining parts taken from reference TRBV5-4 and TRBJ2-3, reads ETGVTQSPTHLIKTRGQQVTLRCSSQSGHNTVSWYQQALGQGPQFIFQYYREEENGRGNFPPRFSGLQFPNYSSELNVNALELDDSALYLCASSLSRVTDTQYFGPGTRLTVL.

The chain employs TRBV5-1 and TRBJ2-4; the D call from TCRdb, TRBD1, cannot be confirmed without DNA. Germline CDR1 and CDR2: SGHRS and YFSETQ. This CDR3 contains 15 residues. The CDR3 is CASSLDQGALAIQYF.

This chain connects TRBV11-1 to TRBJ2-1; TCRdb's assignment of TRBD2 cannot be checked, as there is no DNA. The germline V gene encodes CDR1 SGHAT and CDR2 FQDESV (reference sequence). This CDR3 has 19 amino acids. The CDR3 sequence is CASRHRTSGGAGAYNEQFF.

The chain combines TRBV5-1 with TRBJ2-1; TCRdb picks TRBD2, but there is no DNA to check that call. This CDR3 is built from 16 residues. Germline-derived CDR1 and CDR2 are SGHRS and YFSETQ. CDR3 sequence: CASSPTTSGVQNEQFF.

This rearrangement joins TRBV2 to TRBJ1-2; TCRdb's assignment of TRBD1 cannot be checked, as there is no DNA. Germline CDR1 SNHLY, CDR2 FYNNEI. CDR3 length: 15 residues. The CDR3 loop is CASSAGQDSPYGYTF.